The sequence of this T cell receptor beta chain was determined in a study of T cells in Graves' hyperthyroidism and ophthalmopathy. Overall study results and limits: Most thyroid-expanded clonotypes above 0.001 were also found in blood.

This clonotype came up once. Its antigen is currently unknown. Looked up from germline, CDR1 is DFQATT and CDR2 is SNEGSKA (reference sequence). Trimming left V 5 bases short and J 5 bases short, with 6 bases between. This CDR3 has 11 residues. What was amplified from RNA transcripts were TCR beta CDR3 regions. The primer set for the first-round RT-PCR of the TCR CDR3 was HTBI. TCRdb reanalysed the multiplex PCR reads using MiXCR and keeps one entry per CDR3 protein. The sample carries 500,000 to 750,000 distinct CDR3 sequences, under 60% recorded once. The clonotype was recovered from a woman between 18 and 29 years old with Graves' hyperthyroidism. Material for sequencing was peripheral blood or thyroid tissue (not recorded which). The V and J genes are TRBV20-1 and TRBJ2-2; tentative D call: TRBD1 (5 bases). CDR3 sequence (DNA): TGCAGTGCTGCAGGGACCGGGGAGCTGTTTTTT. It codes for CSAAGTGELFF.